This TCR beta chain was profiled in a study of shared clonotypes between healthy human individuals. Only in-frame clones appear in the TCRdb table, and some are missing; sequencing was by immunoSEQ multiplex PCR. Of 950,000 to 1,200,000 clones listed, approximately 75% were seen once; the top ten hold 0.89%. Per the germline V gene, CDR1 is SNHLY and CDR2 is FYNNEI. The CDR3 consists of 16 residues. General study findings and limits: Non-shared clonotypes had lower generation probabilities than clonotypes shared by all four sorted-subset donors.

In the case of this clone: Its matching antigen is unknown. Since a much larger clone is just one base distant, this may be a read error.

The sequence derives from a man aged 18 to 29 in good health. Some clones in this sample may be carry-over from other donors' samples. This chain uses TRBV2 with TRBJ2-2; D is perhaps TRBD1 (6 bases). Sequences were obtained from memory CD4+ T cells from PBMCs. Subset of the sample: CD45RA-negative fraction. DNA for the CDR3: TGTGCCAGCAGTGAACCCGGGACAACGAACACCGGGGAGCTGCTTTTT. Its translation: CASSEPGTTNTGELLF.